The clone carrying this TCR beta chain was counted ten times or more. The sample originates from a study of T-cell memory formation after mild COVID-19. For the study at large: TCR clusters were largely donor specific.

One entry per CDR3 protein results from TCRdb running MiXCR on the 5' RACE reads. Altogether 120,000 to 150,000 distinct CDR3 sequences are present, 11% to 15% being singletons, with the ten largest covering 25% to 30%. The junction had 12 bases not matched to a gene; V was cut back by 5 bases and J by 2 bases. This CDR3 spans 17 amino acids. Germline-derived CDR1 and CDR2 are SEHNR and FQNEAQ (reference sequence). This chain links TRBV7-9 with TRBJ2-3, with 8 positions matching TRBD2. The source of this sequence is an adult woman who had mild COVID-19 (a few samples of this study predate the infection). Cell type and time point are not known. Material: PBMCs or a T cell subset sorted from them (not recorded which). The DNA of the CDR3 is TGTGCCAGCAGCCCTGTCCGGGCGGGAGGAATCACAGATACGCAGTATTTT. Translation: CASSPVRAGGITDTQYF.